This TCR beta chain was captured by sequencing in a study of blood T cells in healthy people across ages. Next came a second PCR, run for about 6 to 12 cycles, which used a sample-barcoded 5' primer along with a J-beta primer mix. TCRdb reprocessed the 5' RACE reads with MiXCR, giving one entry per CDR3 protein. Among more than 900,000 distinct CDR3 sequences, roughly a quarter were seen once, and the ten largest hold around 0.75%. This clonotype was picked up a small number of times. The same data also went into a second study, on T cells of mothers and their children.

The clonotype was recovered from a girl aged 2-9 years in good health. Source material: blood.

CDR3 amino acids: CSVEQELIQETQYF. Written as DNA, the CDR3 is TGCAGCGTTGAACAAGAACTGATACAAGAGACCCAGTACTTC. The chain links TRBV29-1 to TRBJ2-5; D ambiguous. The V and J ends lost 2 bases and 2 bases respectively, with 12 bases between them. This CDR3 has 14 residues. Germline assignment: CDR1 SQVTM and CDR2 ANQGSEA.